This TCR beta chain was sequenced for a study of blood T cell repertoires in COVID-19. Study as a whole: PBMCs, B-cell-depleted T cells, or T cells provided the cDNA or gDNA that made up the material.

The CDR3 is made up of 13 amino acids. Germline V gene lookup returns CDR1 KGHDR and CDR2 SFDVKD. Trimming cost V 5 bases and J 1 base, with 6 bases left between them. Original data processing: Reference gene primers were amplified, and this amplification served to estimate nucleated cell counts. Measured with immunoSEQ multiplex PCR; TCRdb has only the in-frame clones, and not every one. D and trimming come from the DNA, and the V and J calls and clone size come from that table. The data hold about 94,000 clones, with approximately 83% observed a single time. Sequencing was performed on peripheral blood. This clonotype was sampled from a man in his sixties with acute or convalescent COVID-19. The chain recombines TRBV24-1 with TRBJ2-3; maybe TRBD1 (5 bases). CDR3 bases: TGTGCCACCAGTGTAGGGGGCACAGATACGCAGTATTTT. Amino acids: CATSVGGTDTQYF.